The clone carrying this T cell receptor (beta chain) has just a few counts. A read error may produce the germline difference seen at one junction end. The CDR3 is 16 amino acids. From germline, CDR1 is MGHRA and CDR2 YSYEKL. These data originate in a study of blood T cells in healthy people across ages. About the study: Researchers report that template switching captured about one barcoded beta molecule per two T cells.

Next came a second PCR, run for about 7 to 12 cycles, which used a sample-barcoded 5' primer along with a J-beta primer mix. With 12 random nucleotides, a template-switch adaptor tagged each individual cDNA molecule. Via MiXCR, TCRdb re-called the 5' RACE reads, giving one row per CDR3 protein. Of around 1.7 million distinct CDR3 sequences listed, approximately 30% are singletons. The specimen sequenced was blood. The clonotype comes from a woman aged 30 to 39 in good health. V usage is TRBV4-1 and J usage is TRBJ2-1; D gene ambiguous. CDR3 protein: CASSQEERSSCNEQFF. Written as DNA, the CDR3 is TGCGCCAGCAGCCAAGAAGAACGGAGCTCCTGCAATGAGCAGTTCTTC.